This T cell receptor beta chain was identified during a study of T cell responses to AZD1222 COVID-19 vaccine. Study-level findings and limits: With dominance at 160-218 and 743-854, vaccine-associated CD4 TCRs spanned spike. Baseline antibody screening turned up just a handful of seropositive AZD1222 recipients. Spike-specific TCR breadth and depth rose after two AZD1222 doses. Clonal diversity was possibly underestimated, and white British individuals and females predominated among donors.

Note on this clone: Its antigen is still unknown.

Per the germline V gene, CDR1 is LNHDA and CDR2 is SQIVND (reference sequence). This CDR3 comprises 14 residues. V was clipped by 8 bases and J by 0 bases; unmatched bases: 1. Sequencing used immunoSEQ multiplex PCR; TCRdb keeps in-frame clones, though not all of them. The sample consists of tens of thousands of clones, 78% of them appearing once. This receptor was identified in an adult in good health. The chain employs TRBV19 and TRBJ2-3; 11 bases match TRBD2. The sample here was peripheral blood, taken on day 0 of AZD1222 vaccination. CDR3 bases: TGTGCCAGTCGGACTAGCGGGAGCACAGATACGCAGTATTTT. Protein: CASRTSGSTDTQYF. Full variable domain (missing parts from reference TRBV19 and TRBJ2-3): DGGITQSPKYLFRKEGQNVTLSCEQNLNHDAMYWYRQDPGQGLRLIYYSQIVNDFQKGDIAEGYSVSREKKESFPLTVTSAQKNPTAFYLCASRTSGSTDTQYFGPGTRLTVL.